This T cell receptor beta chain stems from a study of OX40 agonist ivuxolimab in advanced cancers. With regard to the full study: The costimulatory receptor OX40 (CD134) was targeted by ivuxolimab, a fully human IgG2 agonistic monoclonal antibody. Peripheral TCRbeta sequencing was intended to test whether TCR sequence diversity was altered and clonal T-cell expansion was caused by ivuxolimab. The paper describes the monotherapy dose-escalation part (N of about 54 patients) of the phase I trial of ivuxolimab. A male proportion of approximately 83% and a mean age of around 60 years, ranging from about 23 to 79, were recorded for the dose-escalation cohort. Prior anti-PD-1, anti-PD-L1 or anti-CTLA-4 therapy was permitted, and 40% of dose-escalation patients had received checkpoint inhibitors. Intravenous ivuxolimab was administered to patients every 2 weeks at six dose levels: 0.01, 0.1, 0.3, 1.5, 3 and 10 mg/kg. Of the 52 patients in dose escalation, around 20 had hepatocellular carcinoma, approximately 15 had melanoma, 9 had renal cell carcinoma and 9 had head and neck cancer. Three dose-escalation patients achieved partial responses, one with hepatocellular carcinoma and two with cutaneous melanoma.

For sequencing of the TCRbeta CDR3 region, genomic DNA was extracted from the sorted cells. TCRbeta CDR3 regions were sequenced using the immunoSEQ Assay. As stored in TCRdb, this immuneACCESS dataset retains in-frame rearrangements with V and J assigned. A fraction of the clones does not appear; measured against another copy, unresolved V genes explain less than half of the discrepancy, and the remainder lacks a known reason. Recorded for this sample are 50,000 to 70,000 clones; approximately 80% of them occurred a single time. The ten largest account for about 2.7% of the sample. Patients with autoimmune disease history or receiving systemic immunosuppression were excluded from the trial. In every dose cohort, peripheral blood was drawn for TCR sequencing at baseline, cycle 4 day 1, and cycle 7 day 1. Samples were obtained from an open-label, multicenter, first-in-human phase I dose-escalation trial of ivuxolimab. The trial enrolled adults with locally advanced or metastatic head and neck squamous cell, hepatocellular, melanoma or renal cell carcinoma. Before TCR sequencing, CD4+ T cells and CD8+ T cells from peripheral blood were sorted into separate populations.

Trimming costs V 4 bases and J 4 bases, and their ends lie 13 bases apart. The CDR3 starts with the cysteine, ends with the phenylalanine, and has 14 residues. The DNA shown is the 42-base CDR3, in frame from base 1. Based on the germline V gene, the CDR1 and CDR2 sequences are LGHNA and YNFKEQ. This clone was seen just once. Its antigen remains undetermined. Nothing much larger sits one base from this clone, and base qualities are not available. The paper's findings and limits, for the study overall: Low levels of normalized T-cell clonal expansion were also shown by some nonresponding patients. Which antigens the clonally expanded peripheral T cells were specific for was not determined. Partial responders in the 0.1-3.0 mg/kg groups had among the lowest normalized peripheral clonal expansion, especially among CD8+ T cells. After ivuxolimab, more expanded clones were found on average in CD8+ T cells than in CD4+ T cells. Clonal expansion of both CD4+ and CD8+ blood T cells was observed from baseline to week 6 at doses 0.1 to 3.0 mg/kg.

The TCR was taken from an adult with an advanced solid tumor such as melanoma, head and neck, liver or kidney cancer. The chain is assembled from TRBV4-2 and TRBJ2-5, and TRBD2 may be the D gene, going by 6 matching bases. Sequences were derived from CD4+ or CD8+ T cells sorted from blood, sampled in a trial of the OX40 agonist ivuxolimab. This receptor carries the CDR3 CASSPRAGRETQYF. The DNA sequence follows: TGTGCCAGCAGCCCCCGGGCGGGGCGAGAGACCCAGTACTTC.